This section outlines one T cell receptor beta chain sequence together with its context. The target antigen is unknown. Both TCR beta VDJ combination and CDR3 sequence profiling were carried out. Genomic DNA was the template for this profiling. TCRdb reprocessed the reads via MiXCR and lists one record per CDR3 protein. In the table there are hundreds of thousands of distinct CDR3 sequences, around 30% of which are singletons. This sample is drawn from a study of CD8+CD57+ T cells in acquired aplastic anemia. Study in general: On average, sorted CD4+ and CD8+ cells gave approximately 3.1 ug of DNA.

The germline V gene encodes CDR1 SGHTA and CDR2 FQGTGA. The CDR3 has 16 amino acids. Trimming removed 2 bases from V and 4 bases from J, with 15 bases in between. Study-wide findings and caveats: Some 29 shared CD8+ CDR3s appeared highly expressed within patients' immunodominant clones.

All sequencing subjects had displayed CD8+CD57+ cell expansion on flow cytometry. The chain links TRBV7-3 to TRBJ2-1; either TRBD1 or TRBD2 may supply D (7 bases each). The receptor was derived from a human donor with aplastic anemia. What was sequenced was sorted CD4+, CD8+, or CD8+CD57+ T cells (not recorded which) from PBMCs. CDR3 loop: CASSLEGASGYNEQFF. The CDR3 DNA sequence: TGTGCCAGCAGCTTAGAGGGGGCTAGCGGTTACAATGAGCAGTTCTTC.